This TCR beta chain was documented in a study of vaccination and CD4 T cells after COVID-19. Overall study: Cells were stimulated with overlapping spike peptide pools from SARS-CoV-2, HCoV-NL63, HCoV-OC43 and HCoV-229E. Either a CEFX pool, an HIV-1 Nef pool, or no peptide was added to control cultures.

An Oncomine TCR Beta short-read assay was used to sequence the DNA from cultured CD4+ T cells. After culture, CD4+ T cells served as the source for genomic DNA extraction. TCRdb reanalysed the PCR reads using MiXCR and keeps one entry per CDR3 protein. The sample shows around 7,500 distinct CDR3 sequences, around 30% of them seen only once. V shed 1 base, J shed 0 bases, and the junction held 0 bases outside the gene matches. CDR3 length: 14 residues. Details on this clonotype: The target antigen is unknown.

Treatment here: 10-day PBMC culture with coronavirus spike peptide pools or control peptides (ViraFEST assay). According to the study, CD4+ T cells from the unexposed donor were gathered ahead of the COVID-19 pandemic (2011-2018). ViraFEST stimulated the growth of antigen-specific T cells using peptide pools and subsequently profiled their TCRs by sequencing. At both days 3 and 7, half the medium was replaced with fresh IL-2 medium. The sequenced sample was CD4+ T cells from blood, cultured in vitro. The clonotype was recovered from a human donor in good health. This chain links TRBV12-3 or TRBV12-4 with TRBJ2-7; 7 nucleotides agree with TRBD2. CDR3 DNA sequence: TGTGCCAGCAGTTTAGGCGGGAGCTCCTACGAGCAGTACTTC. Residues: CASSLGGSSYEQYF.